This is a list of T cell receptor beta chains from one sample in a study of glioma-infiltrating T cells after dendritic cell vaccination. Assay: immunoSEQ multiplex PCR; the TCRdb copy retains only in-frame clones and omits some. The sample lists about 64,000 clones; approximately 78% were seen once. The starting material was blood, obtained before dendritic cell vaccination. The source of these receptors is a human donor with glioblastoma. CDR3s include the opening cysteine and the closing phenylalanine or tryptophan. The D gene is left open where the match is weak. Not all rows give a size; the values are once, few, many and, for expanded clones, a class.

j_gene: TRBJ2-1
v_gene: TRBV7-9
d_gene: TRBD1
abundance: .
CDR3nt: TGTGCCAGCAGCTTCGCGCAGGGGGTGGTCCATGAGCAGTTCTTC
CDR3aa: CASSFAQGVVHEQFF

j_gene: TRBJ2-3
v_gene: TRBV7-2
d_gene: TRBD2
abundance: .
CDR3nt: TGTGCCAGCAGCATTACTAGCGGGGAGACAGATACGCAGTATTTT
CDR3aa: CASSITSGETDTQYF

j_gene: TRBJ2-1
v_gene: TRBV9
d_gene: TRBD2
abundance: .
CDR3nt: TGTGCCAGCAGCGCTAGCGGGGGTACCTACAATGAGCAGTTCTTC
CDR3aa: CASSASGGTYNEQFF

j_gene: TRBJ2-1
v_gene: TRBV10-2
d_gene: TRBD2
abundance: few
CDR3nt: TGCGCCAGCCAGTCAGCGGGGGGGCGAGGTGAGCAGTTCTTC
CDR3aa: CASQSAGGRGEQFF

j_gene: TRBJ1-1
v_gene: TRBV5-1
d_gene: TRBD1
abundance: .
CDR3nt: TGCGCCAGCACCCGTGGGACAGGACTAAACACTGAAGCTTTCTTT
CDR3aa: CASTRGTGLNTEAFF

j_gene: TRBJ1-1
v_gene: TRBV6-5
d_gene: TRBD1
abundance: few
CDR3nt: TGTGCCAGCAGTTTGCAGGGGGCGCGGGCCACTGAAGCTTTCTTT
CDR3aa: CASSLQGARATEAFF

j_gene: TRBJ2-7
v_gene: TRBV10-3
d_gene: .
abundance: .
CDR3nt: TGTGCCATCAGTGAGTCAACAGGGTACGAGCAGTACTTC
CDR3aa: CAISESTGYEQYF

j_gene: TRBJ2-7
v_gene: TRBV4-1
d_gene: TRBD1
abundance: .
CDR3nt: TGCGCCAGCAGCCTGCGACAGGGTTCCTACGAGCAGTACTTC
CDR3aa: CASSLRQGSYEQYF

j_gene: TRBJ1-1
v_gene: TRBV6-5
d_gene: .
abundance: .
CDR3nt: TGTGCCAGCAGCTACTGCAGGGATACTGAAGCTTTCTTT
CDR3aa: CASSYCRDTEAFF

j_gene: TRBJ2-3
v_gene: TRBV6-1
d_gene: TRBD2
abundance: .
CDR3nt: TGTGCCAGCAGGAGAATGGGACTAAGCACAGATACGCAGTATTTT
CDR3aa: CASRRMGLSTDTQYF

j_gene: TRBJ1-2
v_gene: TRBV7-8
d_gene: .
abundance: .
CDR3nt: TGTGCCAGCAGCTCCGGGGAGGATGGCTACACCTTC
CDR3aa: CASSSGEDGYTF

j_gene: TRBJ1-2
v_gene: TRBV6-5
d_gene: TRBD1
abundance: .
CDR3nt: TGTGCCAGCAGTAGAACAGGGGTTAACTATGGCTACACCTTC
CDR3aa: CASSRTGVNYGYTF

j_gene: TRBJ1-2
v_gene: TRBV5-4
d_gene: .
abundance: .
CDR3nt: TGTGCCAGCAGCTTGGGGGGCCCTAACTATGGCTACACCTTC
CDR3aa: CASSLGGPNYGYTF

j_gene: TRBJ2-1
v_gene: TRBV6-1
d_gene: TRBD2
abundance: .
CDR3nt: TGTGCCAGCAGTTGGGGACTAGCGGGGAGCAATGAGCAGTTCTTC
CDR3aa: CASSWGLAGSNEQFF

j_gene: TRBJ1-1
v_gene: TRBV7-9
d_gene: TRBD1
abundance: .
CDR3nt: TGTGCCAGCAGCCACCGGGACAGCAACACTGAAGCTTTCTTT
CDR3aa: CASSHRDSNTEAFF

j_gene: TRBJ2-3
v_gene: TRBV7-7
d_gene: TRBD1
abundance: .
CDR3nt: TGTGCTAGCAGCCCCGGACAGGGCTCAGATACGCAGTATTTT
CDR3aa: CASSPGQGSDTQYF

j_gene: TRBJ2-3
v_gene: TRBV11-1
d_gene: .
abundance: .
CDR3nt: TGTGCCAGCAGTTCCGGGACAACAGATACGCAGTATTTT
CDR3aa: CASSSGTTDTQYF

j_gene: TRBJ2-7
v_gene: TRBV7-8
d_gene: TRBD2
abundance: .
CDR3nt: TGTGCCAGCAGCCGGCGGGGGGGGCCGGGGGCCGAGCAGTACTTC
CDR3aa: CASSRRGGPGAEQYF

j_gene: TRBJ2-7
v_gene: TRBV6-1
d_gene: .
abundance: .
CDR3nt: TGTGCCAGCAGTGAAATGAGGGCGAGGGCGGTGGGGGGCGAGCAGTACTTC
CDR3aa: CASSEMRARAVGGEQYF

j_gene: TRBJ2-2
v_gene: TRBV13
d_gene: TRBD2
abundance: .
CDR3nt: TGTGCCAGCAGCTCCCTGGGACTAGCGGGGGGGTTGAACACCGGGGAGCTGTTTTTT
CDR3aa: CASSSLGLAGGLNTGELFF

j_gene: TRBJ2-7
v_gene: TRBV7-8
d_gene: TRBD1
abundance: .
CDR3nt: TGTGCCAGCAGCCCCCGGGACAGTACCTACGAGCAGTACTTC
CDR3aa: CASSPRDSTYEQYF

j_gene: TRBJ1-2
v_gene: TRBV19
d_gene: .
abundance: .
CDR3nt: TGTGCCAGCCCAGGGAGGAGCAAAATGGGCTACACCTTC
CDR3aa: CASPGRSKMGYTF

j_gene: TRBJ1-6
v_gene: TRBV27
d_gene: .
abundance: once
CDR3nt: TGTGCCAGGGTACGGGGTAGGGGGGGGTCACCCCTCCACTTT
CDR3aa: CARVRGRGGSPLHF

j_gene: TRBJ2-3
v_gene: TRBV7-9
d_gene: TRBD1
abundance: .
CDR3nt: TGTGCCAGCAGCTCATGGCAGGGGGCTCCTAGCACAGATACGCAGTATTTT
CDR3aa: CASSSWQGAPSTDTQYF

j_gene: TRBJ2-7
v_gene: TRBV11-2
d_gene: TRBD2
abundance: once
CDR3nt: TGTGCCAGCAGCGCCGGCCGAATACTAGCGCCGAGCTCCTACGAGCAGTACTTC
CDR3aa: CASSAGRILAPSSYEQYF

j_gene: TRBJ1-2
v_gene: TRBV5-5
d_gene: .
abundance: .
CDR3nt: TGTGCCAGCAGCAACTCAGGGGACTATGGCTACACCTTC
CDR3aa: CASSNSGDYGYTF

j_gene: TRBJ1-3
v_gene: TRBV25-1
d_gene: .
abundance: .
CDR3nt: TGTGCCAGCAGACCCCGAACAGGAAACACCATATATTTT
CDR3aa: CASRPRTGNTIYF

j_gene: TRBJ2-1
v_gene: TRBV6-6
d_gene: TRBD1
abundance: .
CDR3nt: TGTGCCAGCAGTTTAGGGACAGCCTTCGAGGGGAATGAGCAGTTCTTC
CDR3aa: CASSLGTAFEGNEQFF

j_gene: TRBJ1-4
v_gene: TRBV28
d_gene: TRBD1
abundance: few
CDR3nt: TGTGCCAGCAGGGCAACAGGGGGGATAGAAAAACTGTTTTTT
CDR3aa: CASRATGGIEKLFF

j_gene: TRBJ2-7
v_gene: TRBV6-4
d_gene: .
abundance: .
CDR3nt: TGTGCCAGCAGTCGGTGCCCCTACGAGCAGTACTTC
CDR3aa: CASSRCPYEQYF

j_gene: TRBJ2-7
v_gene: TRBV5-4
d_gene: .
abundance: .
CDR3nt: TGTGCCAGCTCTAAAGAGGCGGGTAGCTCCTACGAGCAGTACTTC
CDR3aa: CASSKEAGSSYEQYF

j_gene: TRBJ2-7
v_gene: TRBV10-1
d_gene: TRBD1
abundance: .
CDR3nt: TGCGCCAGCAGTGTGTTTTCAGGGACAGGGTCTGGCGAGCAGTACTTC
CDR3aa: CASSVFSGTGSGEQYF

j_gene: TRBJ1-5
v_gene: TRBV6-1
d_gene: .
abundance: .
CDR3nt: TGTGCCAGCAGTGACCCCGGCAATCAGCCCCAGCATTTT
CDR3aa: CASSDPGNQPQHF

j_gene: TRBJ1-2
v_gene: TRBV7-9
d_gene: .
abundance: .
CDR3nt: TGTGCCAGCAGCTTAGGGCCCGCCCTCAACTATGGCTACACCTTC
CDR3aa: CASSLGPALNYGYTF

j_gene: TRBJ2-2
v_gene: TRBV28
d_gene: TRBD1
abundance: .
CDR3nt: TGTGCCAGCAGTTTACCGGGACAGCACACCGGGGAGCTGTTTTTT
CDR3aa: CASSLPGQHTGELFF

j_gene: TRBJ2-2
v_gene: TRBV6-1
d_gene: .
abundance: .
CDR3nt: TGTGCCAGCAGTGCAGGGATAAACACCGGGGAGCTGTTTTTT
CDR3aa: CASSAGINTGELFF

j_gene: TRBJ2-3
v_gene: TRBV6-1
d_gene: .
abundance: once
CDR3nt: TGTGCCAGCAGTGAAGGGGCAGGACTCACAGATACGCAGTATTTT
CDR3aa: CASSEGAGLTDTQYF

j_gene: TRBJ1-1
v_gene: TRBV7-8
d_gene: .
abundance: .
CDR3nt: TGTGCCAGCAGTTCGTTTCCCGGCACTGAAGCTTTCTTT
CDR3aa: CASSSFPGTEAFF

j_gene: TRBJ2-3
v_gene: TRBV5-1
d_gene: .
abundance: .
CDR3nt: TGCGCCAGCAGCTTGGAGAGTCGGACTAGCACAGATACGCAGTATTTT
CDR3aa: CASSLESRTSTDTQYF

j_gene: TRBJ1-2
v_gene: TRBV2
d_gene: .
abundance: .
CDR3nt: TGTGCCAGCAGTGACCAGGAAATACCCTACTATGGCTACACCTTC
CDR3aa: CASSDQEIPYYGYTF

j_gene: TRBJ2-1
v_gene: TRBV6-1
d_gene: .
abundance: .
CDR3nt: TGTGCCAGCAGCGCCCTGTCGAGGGACACTGAGCAGTTCTTC
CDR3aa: CASSALSRDTEQFF